Listed below are T cell receptor beta chains from one sample, sequenced in a study of CD8 T cells in Susac syndrome. TCRdb redid the calling of the immunoSEQ multiplex PCR reads with MiXCR, one entry per CDR3 protein. The table records about 210,000 distinct CDR3 sequences, around 93% of them present only once. The specimen was CD4+ T cells from PBMCs. The source is a human donor with multiple sclerosis. Each CDR3 is given with its conserved first and last residue. A D gene is named only where the DNA matches it firmly. Only part of the rows carry a size: once, few, many, or a class if the clone is expanded.

cdr3_nt cdr3_aa j_call d_call v_call clone_size
TGCAGCGCCGGACAGGGGGAGGCCGGGGAGCTGTTTTTT CSAGQGEAGELFF TRBJ2-2 TRBD1 TRBV29-1 once
TGTGCCACCACGACACCGGGGGTCGGTGGCTACACCTTC CATTTPGVGGYTF TRBJ1-2 NA TRBV15 NA
TGTGCCAGCTCGGATTCCGTGAACACTGAAGCTTTCTTT CASSDSVNTEAFF TRBJ1-1 NA TRBV18 NA
TGTGCCAGCAGCCAAGTTAGGAGCACTGAAGCTTTCTTT CASSQVRSTEAFF TRBJ1-1 NA TRBV3-1 few
TGCAGCGTTGAAGGGGGAACTGAAGCTTTCTTT CSVEGGTEAFF TRBJ1-1 NA TRBV29-1 NA
TGTGCCAGCAGCCAGGGGGGACAGGAGAATTCACCCCTCCATTTT CASSQGGQENSPLHF TRBJ1-6 TRBD1 TRBV9 few
TGTGCCAGCAGTGAAGGGACAGGGGGTTGGAATGAGCAGTTCTTC CASSEGTGGWNEQFF TRBJ2-1 TRBD1 TRBV2 NA
TGTGCCAGCAGCCAAGGGGGACTAGCGACAGATACGCAGTATTTT CASSQGGLATDTQYF TRBJ2-3 TRBD2 TRBV3-1 NA
TGCAGTACCCAGCGGGGGTTATACCAAGAGACCCAGTACTTC CSTQRGLYQETQYF TRBJ2-5 TRBD2 TRBV20-1 NA
TGTGCCAGCAGCCCTCGGTTGACCAAAGAGACCCAGTACTTC CASSPRLTKETQYF TRBJ2-5 NA TRBV9 NA
TGTGCCAGCAGTCTACAGGAGAACACTGAAGCTTTCTTT CASSLQENTEAFF TRBJ1-1 NA TRBV25-1 few
TGCGCCAGCAGCTTGGACGCCCAGGGGACGACAACTAATGAAAAACTGTTTTTT CASSLDAQGTTTNEKLFF TRBJ1-4 NA TRBV5-1 NA
TGTGCCATCAGTGAGGGGGACAGTCAGAACACTGAAGCTTTCTTT CAISEGDSQNTEAFF TRBJ1-1 TRBD1 TRBV10-3 NA
TGCGCCAGCAGCTGGGGACAGAACTCTGGGGCCAACGTCCTGACTTTC CASSWGQNSGANVLTF TRBJ2-6 TRBD1 TRBV5-1 NA
TGCAGTGCTCCCGACCCTAACAGCGGGGAGCTGTTTTTT CSAPDPNSGELFF TRBJ2-2 NA TRBV20-1 NA
TGCAGTGCTACCAGAGGGGGCGCATCAGATACGCAGTATTTT CSATRGGASDTQYF TRBJ2-3 TRBD1 TRBV20-1 NA
TGCAGTGCTGGACGCGGGGAAAGTCAGCCCCAGCATTTT CSAGRGESQPQHF TRBJ1-5 NA TRBV20-1 once
TGCGCCAGCAGTCAATCCAATTTATCCTCCTACGAGCAGTACTTC CASSQSNLSSYEQYF TRBJ2-7 NA TRBV23-1 NA
TGCAGCGTCTATCGGACCAACGGGGAGGGAGCTTTCTTT CSVYRTNGEGAFF TRBJ1-1 NA TRBV29-1 once
TGTGCCTGGAGTCCGGCAGGCGATCAGCCCCAGCATTTT CAWSPAGDQPQHF TRBJ1-5 NA TRBV30 NA
TGTGCCAGCAGCTTTGACAGGAGAAACTATGGCTACACCTTC CASSFDRRNYGYTF TRBJ1-2 NA TRBV3-1 NA
TGCAGCGCGGTGACAGGGGGCAATCAGCCCCAGCATTTT CSAVTGGNQPQHF TRBJ1-5 TRBD1 TRBV29-1 NA
TGTGCCAGCAGCTTAGAGTGGGGCCGAACAGATACGCAGTATTTT CASSLEWGRTDTQYF TRBJ2-3 NA TRBV13 NA
TGTGCCAGCAGTTTTCAGGGTGTAGGAGAGACCCAGTACTTC CASSFQGVGETQYF TRBJ2-5 NA TRBV6-5 few
TGTGCCTGGATCGGGGAGGGAGGCCAGCCCCAGCATTTT CAWIGEGGQPQHF TRBJ1-5 NA TRBV30 once
TGCGCCAGCAGCTTGGAATCGGGGTTTAACACCGGGGAGCTGTTTTTT CASSLESGFNTGELFF TRBJ2-2 NA TRBV5-1 NA
TGCAGTGCTAGAGTCATAACCATGGGACAGGGGTATCTCTTC CSARVITMGQGYLF TRBJ2-1 TRBD1 TRBV20-1 NA
TGTGCCAGCAGTCTCACAGGGGTAGAGACCGGGGAGCTGTTTTTT CASSLTGVETGELFF TRBJ2-2 TRBD1 TRBV12-3/TRBV12-4 NA
TGCAGTGCTAGTCCCCCCCCCGGCTCTGGGGCCAACGTCCTGACTTTC CSASPPPGSGANVLTF TRBJ2-6 NA TRBV20-1 NA